A selection of T cell receptor beta chains follows, all from one sample in a study of cytomegalovirus exposure and HLA in healthy donors. Some clones are missing from TCRdb's copy, which holds only in-frame ones; the method was immunoSEQ multiplex PCR. The sample records about 150,000 clones, roughly 84% being singletons. Source material: PBMCs. The receptors were gathered from a boy younger than 10 in good health and CMV-seronegative. CDR3s include the opening cysteine and the closing phenylalanine or tryptophan. The D gene is left open where the match is weak. Where a row states a size, it is once, few, many or the class of an expanded clone; other rows omit it.

d_call: .
v_call: TRBV18
clone_size: .
j_call: TRBJ1-2
cdr3_aa: CASSPPGRAYGYTF
cdr3_nt: TGTGCCAGCTCACCCCCAGGGAGGGCCTATGGCTACACCTTC

d_call: TRBD2
v_call: TRBV5-1
clone_size: .
j_call: TRBJ2-7
cdr3_aa: CASSGTSGRYEQYF
cdr3_nt: TGCGCCAGCAGCGGGACTAGCGGGCGGTACGAGCAGTACTTC

d_call: TRBD2
v_call: TRBV29-1
clone_size: .
j_call: TRBJ2-7
cdr3_aa: CSVLAGGAEQYF
cdr3_nt: TGCAGCGTACTAGCGGGAGGAGCCGAGCAGTACTTC

d_call: .
v_call: TRBV7-9
clone_size: .
j_call: TRBJ2-1
cdr3_aa: CASSSRPRTLASDEQFF
cdr3_nt: TGTGCCAGCAGCTCACGACCCAGGACTCTAGCATCCGATGAGCAGTTCTTC

d_call: TRBD1
v_call: TRBV5-6
clone_size: few
j_call: TRBJ1-4
cdr3_aa: CASRRQGVDEKLFF
cdr3_nt: TGTGCCAGCAGGCGACAGGGTGTTGACGAAAAACTGTTTTTT

d_call: .
v_call: TRBV6-1
clone_size: .
j_call: TRBJ2-2
cdr3_aa: CASSSERWDTGELFF
cdr3_nt: TGTGCCAGCAGCTCGGAGCGGTGGGACACCGGGGAGCTGTTTTTT

d_call: .
v_call: TRBV2
clone_size: .
j_call: TRBJ2-7
cdr3_aa: CASGRRYYEQYF
cdr3_nt: TGTGCCAGCGGGAGACGGTACTACGAGCAGTACTTC

d_call: TRBD1
v_call: TRBV19
clone_size: few
j_call: TRBJ1-6
cdr3_aa: CASTTTGGTTPLHF
cdr3_nt: TGTGCCAGTACCACGACAGGGGGTACGACACCCCTCCACTTT

d_call: TRBD1
v_call: TRBV6-1
clone_size: .
j_call: TRBJ1-6
cdr3_aa: CASSAGTGGSPLHF
cdr3_nt: TGTGCCAGCAGTGCCGGGACAGGGGGCTCACCCCTCCACTTT

d_call: TRBD2
v_call: TRBV10-2
clone_size: .
j_call: TRBJ2-7
cdr3_aa: CASRLRGGEQYF
cdr3_nt: TGCGCCAGCAGACTACGGGGAGGGGAGCAGTACTTC

d_call: .
v_call: TRBV20-1
clone_size: .
j_call: TRBJ2-3
cdr3_aa: CSAQRALAQYF
cdr3_nt: TGCAGTGCCCAACGCGCTTTGGCGCAGTATTTT

d_call: TRBD1
v_call: TRBV4-2
clone_size: .
j_call: TRBJ1-6
cdr3_aa: CASSQDWDRNSPLHF
cdr3_nt: TGTGCCAGCAGCCAAGATTGGGACAGAAATTCACCCCTCCACTTT

d_call: TRBD1
v_call: TRBV7-9
clone_size: .
j_call: TRBJ1-2
cdr3_aa: CASSLGTGGLRNYGYTF
cdr3_nt: TGTGCCAGCAGCTTAGGGACAGGGGGTTTGCGTAACTATGGCTACACCTTC

d_call: .
v_call: TRBV11-1
clone_size: .
j_call: TRBJ1-3
cdr3_aa: CASSLSRNTIYF
cdr3_nt: TGTGCCAGCAGCTTATCAAGAAACACCATATATTTT

d_call: .
v_call: TRBV11-2
clone_size: .
j_call: TRBJ2-7
cdr3_aa: CASSFRGTGEQYF
cdr3_nt: TGTGCCAGCAGCTTTAGGGGGACGGGCGAGCAGTACTTC

d_call: .
v_call: TRBV12-5
clone_size: .
j_call: TRBJ2-7
cdr3_aa: CASGDRSNSYEQYF
cdr3_nt: TGTGCTAGTGGTGATAGGAGTAACTCCTACGAGCAGTACTTC

d_call: TRBD2
v_call: TRBV7-6
clone_size: .
j_call: TRBJ2-5
cdr3_aa: CASRQKFSRGVVETQYF
cdr3_nt: TGTGCCAGCAGACAAAAGTTCTCACGGGGGGTTGTGGAGACCCAGTACTTC

d_call: TRBD1
v_call: TRBV4-2
clone_size: .
j_call: TRBJ1-4
cdr3_aa: CASSQADRDEKLFF
cdr3_nt: TGTGCCAGCAGCCAAGCGGACAGGGACGAAAAACTGTTTTTT

d_call: TRBD2
v_call: TRBV9
clone_size: .
j_call: TRBJ2-1
cdr3_aa: CASSATSGGYNEQFF
cdr3_nt: TGTGCCAGCAGCGCAACTAGCGGGGGGTACAATGAGCAGTTCTTC

d_call: .
v_call: TRBV6-5
clone_size: .
j_call: TRBJ1-2
cdr3_aa: CASSPTHRVGGYTF
cdr3_nt: TGTGCCAGCAGCCCCACCCACAGGGTAGGCGGCTACACCTTC

d_call: .
v_call: TRBV30
clone_size: .
j_call: TRBJ2-5
cdr3_aa: CAWSGQPQETQYF
cdr3_nt: TGTGCCTGGAGTGGACAGCCACAAGAGACCCAGTACTTC

d_call: .
v_call: TRBV5-1
clone_size: .
j_call: TRBJ2-2
cdr3_aa: CASSLFRGRATGELFF
cdr3_nt: TGCGCCAGCAGCTTGTTTCGGGGTCGTGCCACCGGGGAGCTGTTTTTT

d_call: .
v_call: TRBV28
clone_size: .
j_call: TRBJ2-1
cdr3_aa: CASQDRSDNEQFF
cdr3_nt: TGTGCCAGCCAAGACAGGTCGGACAATGAGCAGTTCTTC

d_call: .
v_call: TRBV19
clone_size: .
j_call: TRBJ1-2
cdr3_aa: CASSGFGTPDYGYTF
cdr3_nt: TGTGCCAGTAGTGGGTTTGGGACACCGGACTATGGCTACACCTTC